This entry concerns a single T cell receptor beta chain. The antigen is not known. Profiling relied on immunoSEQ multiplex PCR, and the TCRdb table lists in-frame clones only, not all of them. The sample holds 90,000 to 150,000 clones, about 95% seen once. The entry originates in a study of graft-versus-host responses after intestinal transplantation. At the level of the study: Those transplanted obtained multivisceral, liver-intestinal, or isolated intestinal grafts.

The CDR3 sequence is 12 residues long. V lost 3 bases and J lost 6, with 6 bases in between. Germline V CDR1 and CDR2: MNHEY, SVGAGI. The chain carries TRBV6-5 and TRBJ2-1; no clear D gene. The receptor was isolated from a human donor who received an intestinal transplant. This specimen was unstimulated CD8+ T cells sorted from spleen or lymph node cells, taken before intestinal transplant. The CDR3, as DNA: TGTGCCAGCAGTTATGACTTCAATGAGCAGTTCTTC. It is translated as CASSYDFNEQFF.